The 18 T cell receptor beta chains listed next were all sequenced from one sample in a study of post-analysis software for immune sequencing data. Study outcomes and limitations: With TRBV5-6, TRBV5-1 and TRBV20-1 included, about 5 TRBV segments were more frequent in patients than in controls.

What these receptors recognize is not known. cDNA libraries of TCR beta carried unique molecular identifiers. TCRdb re-derived calls from the PCR reads in MiXCR, one entry per CDR3 protein. The sample records about 260,000 distinct CDR3 sequences, roughly a third being singletons. The material sequenced was blood. These receptors came from a girl between 5 and 17 years old with multiple sclerosis.

The chain combines TRBV7-3 with TRBJ2-5; 11 bases fit TRBD2. Germline-derived CDR1 and CDR2 are SGHTA and FQGTGA. The CDR3 sequence is 17 residues long. V gave up 2 bases and J gave up 11 bases; unmatched junction bases: 16. As DNA, the CDR3 is TGTGCCAGCAGCTTAGTACCTACCGGGACTAGCGGCAATGAGCAGTACTTC. Protein: CASSLVPTGTSGNEQYF.

This clonotype was observed a handful of times. The chain combines TRBV5-8 with TRBJ1-1, with no clear D. CDR1 and CDR2 (germline): SGHTS, YDEGEE. V lost 4 bases and J lost 2, with 12 bases in between. CDR3 size: 14 residues. The CDR3 coding sequence is TGTGCCAGCAGCGATGGGGTGATAAACACTGAAGCTTTCTTT. Protein product: CASSDGVINTEAFF.

This clonotype was counted between two and nine times. The CDR3 protein is CSAGTSGTNTGELFF. The CDR3, as DNA: TGCAGCGCCGGGACTAGCGGGACTAACACCGGGGAGCTGTTTTTT. This chain joins TRBV29-1 and TRBJ2-2; 13 bases line up with TRBD2. Germline V CDR1 and CDR2: SQVTM, ANQGSEA. J lost 2 bases, V lost 7 bases, and 4 bases had no gene match. The CDR3 totals 15 residues.

CDR3 nucleotide sequence: TGTGCCAGCAGCTCGGACCGGCTGTTTCAGTACTTC. It specifies CASSSDRLFQYF. The chain has TRBV7-2 and TRBJ2-7, with D uncertain. Germline values: CDR1 SGHTA, CDR2 FQGNSA. The length of the CDR3 is 12 residues. Trimming stripped 4 bases from V and 10 bases from J, with 14 bases between.

This clonotype showed up just a few times. A read error is possible here, since a much larger clone lies one base away. The rearrangement links TRBV10-3 to TRBJ2-5, with D tentatively TRBD1 (7 bases). Germline assignment: CDR1 ENHRY and CDR2 SYGVKD. The CDR3 covers 13 residues. Trimming stripped 11 bases from V and 0 bases from J, with 13 bases between. The CDR3 sequence is CAVRGTDQETQYF. Here the CDR3 DNA reads TGTGCCGTCCGCGGGACAGACCAAGAGACCCAGTACTTC.

The chain couples TRBV5-1 to TRBJ2-7; D is perhaps TRBD1 or TRBD2 (6 bases each). CDR1 is SGHRS and CDR2 is YFSETQ in the germline V gene. The CDR3 sequence is 16 residues long. Trimming took 4 bases from V and 2 from J, leaving 19 bases between them. CDR3 in DNA: TGCGCCAGCAGCCCGGGGGCGTCACTGGTCCCCTACGAGCAGTACTTC. Amino acids: CASSPGASLVPYEQYF.

This clonotype was seen many times. The V gene is TRBV29-1, the J gene TRBJ1-5; the D gene is possibly TRBD1 (5 bases). The V and J ends lost 6 bases and 1 base respectively, with 13 bases between them. The CDR3 totals 14 residues. Germline values: CDR1 SQVTM, CDR2 ANQGSEA. The CDR3 bases are TGCAGCGTCCTGATCTGGGACAGCAATCAGCCCCAGCATTTT. The encoded protein is CSVLIWDSNQPQHF.

The chain employs TRBV7-2 and TRBJ2-1; D call uncertain. V was shortened by 0 bases and J by 14 bases, with 14 bases between the two germline ends. The CDR3 extends over 13 amino acids. CDR1 SGHTA and CDR2 FQGNSA come from the germline V gene. CDR3 protein: CASSLAGTAQEFF. The CDR3 nucleotides are TGTGCCAGCAGCTTAGCGGGAACGGCGCAGGAGTTCTTC.

The rearrangement uses TRBV5-1 and TRBJ2-1; 9 nucleotides agree with TRBD1. CDR3 size: 13 residues. Germline CDR1 reads SGHRS; CDR2 reads YFSETQ. V dropped 4 bases and J dropped 9; count of bases not matched to a gene: 5. The CDR3 spells CASSTDRGGEQFF. For the CDR3, the DNA is TGCGCCAGCAGCACGGACAGGGGAGGTGAGCAGTTCTTC.

This clonotype occurred many times. The rearrangement joins TRBV28 to TRBJ1-5, with D unresolved. V lost 8 bases, J lost 3 bases, and 8 bases lay in between. Germline-derived CDR1 and CDR2 are MDHEN and SYDVKM. This CDR3 is 12 amino acids long. The CDR3 region has the DNA TGTGCCAGCCGTAGTACCAATCAGCCCCAGCATTTT. This gives the protein CASRSTNQPQHF.

This clonotype was detected a few times. The rearrangement uses TRBV10-3 and TRBJ2-3; TRBD2 aligns across 8 bases. CDR1 ENHRY and CDR2 SYGVKD come from the germline V gene. The CDR3 loop spans 13 amino acids. The V gene end was trimmed by 8 bases and the J gene end by 6 bases; junction bases not matched to a gene: 7. The CDR3 coding sequence is TGTGCCATCTCGGAGCGGGAGTCGGATACGCAGTATTTT. The encoded protein is CAISERESDTQYF.

This clonotype came up many times. The V gene is TRBV9, the J gene TRBJ1-6; 8 bases match TRBD1. CDR1 and CDR2 (germline): SGDLS, YYNGEE. V was pared by 0 bases and J by 8 bases, with 4 bases of the junction left unmatched. CDR3 length: 15 amino acids. DNA of the CDR3: TGTGCCAGCAGCGTAGAAGACAGGGGAGATTCACCCCTCCACTTT. This codes for CASSVEDRGDSPLHF. Full variable domain (remainder filled in from reference TRBV9 and TRBJ1-6): DSGVTQTPKHLITATGQRVTLRCSPRSGDLSVYWYQQSLDQGLQFLIQYYNGEERAKGNILERFSAQQFPDLHSELNLSSLELGDSALYFCASSVEDRGDSPLHFGNGTRLTVT.

The chain has TRBV7-9 and TRBJ2-7; D is ambiguous. Germline CDR1 and CDR2: SEHNR and FQNEAQ (reference sequence). The CDR3 is made up of 14 amino acids. V was pared by 5 bases and J by 1 base, with 12 bases between. In nucleotides, the CDR3 is TGTGCCAGCAGCGCACGGACGGGTTCCTACGAGCAGTACTTC. It codes for CASSARTGSYEQYF.

The chain recombines TRBV7-2 with TRBJ1-6, with 9 bases lining up with TRBD1. V shed 1 base, J shed 6 bases, and the junction held 4 bases outside the gene matches. Germline V gene sequence: CDR1 SGHTA, CDR2 FQGNSA. CDR3 length: 16 residues. The CDR3 spells CASSLEKGQGNSPLHF. CDR3 sequence (DNA): TGTGCCAGCAGCTTAGAAAAGGGACAGGGTAATTCACCCCTCCACTTT.

Many counts were recorded for this clonotype. This chain links TRBV5-1 with TRBJ2-1, with 11 bases matching TRBD2. Germline CDR1 is SGHRS and CDR2 is YFSETQ. V lost 4 bases, J lost 6 bases, and 9 bases stayed unmatched. The CDR3 length is 16 residues. Here the CDR3 reads CASSATTSGASNEQFF. The CDR3 DNA reads as TGCGCCAGCAGCGCTACGACTAGCGGGGCCAGCAATGAGCAGTTCTTC. The whole variable domain, remainder taken from reference TRBV5-1 and TRBJ2-1, is KAGVTQTPRYLIKTRGQQVTLSCSPISGHRSVSWYQQTPGQGLQFLFEYFSETQRNKGNFPGRFSGRQFSNSRSEMNVSTLELGDSALYLCASSATTSGASNEQFFGPGTRLTVL.

There are many counts of this clonotype. This chain connects TRBV7-2 to TRBJ2-7, with D maybe TRBD1 (5 bases). The germline CDR1 and CDR2 sequences are SGHTA and FQGNSA. V was clipped by 5 bases and J by 4 bases, with 9 bases between them. The CDR3 sequence is 12 residues long. This CDR3 reads CASSVTGYEQYF. The CDR3 coding sequence is TGTGCCAGCAGCGTAACAGGTTACGAGCAGTACTTC.

This clonotype was seen at least ten times. The chain recombines TRBV7-2 with TRBJ2-1; perhaps TRBD2 as D (5 bases). Germline V gene sequence: CDR1 SGHTA, CDR2 FQGNSA. This CDR3 contains 13 residues. Trimming removed 5 bases at V and 8 bases at J, with 13 bases between. CDR3 DNA sequence: TGTGCCAGCAGCCCCCGGGAACGCGATGAGCAGTTCTTC. Protein product: CASSPRERDEQFF.

This clonotype occurred many times. CDR3 nucleotide sequence: TGTGCCAGCAGTCAGACTTTCGGGACGCCTCTCGAAAAACTGTTTTTT. This encodes CASSQTFGTPLEKLFF. The J gene is TRBJ1-4, the V gene TRBV6-1, with D possibly matching TRBD1 (5 bases). Germline V gives CDR1 MNHNS, CDR2 SASEGT. The CDR3 spans 16 residues. Trimming cost V 5 bases and J 8 bases, with 21 bases left between them.